Following are 27 T cell receptor beta chains from one sample sequenced in a study of Graves' ophthalmopathy and Graves' hyperthyroidism. Amplified TCR beta CDR3 regions were obtained using RNA transcripts as template. After a first-round RT-PCR with HTBI primers, a second-round multiplex PCR was run. From the multiplex PCR reads, TCRdb called clonotypes with MiXCR, one entry per CDR3 protein. The table records about 660,000 distinct CDR3 sequences, approximately 39% of them present only once. The sequencing sample was made of peripheral blood. The receptors were sampled from an adult man with Graves' ophthalmopathy.

This clonotype was observed at least ten times. The chain is built from TRBV4-3 and TRBJ1-3; D is perhaps TRBD1 (6 bases). The germline CDR1 and CDR2 sequences are LGHNA and YSLEER. V was shortened by 0 bases and J by 4 bases, with 13 bases between the two germline ends. CDR3 length: 16 amino acids. CDR3 residues: CASSQDAQGNGNTIYF. Here the CDR3 DNA reads TGCGCCAGCAGCCAAGATGCGCAGGGGAACGGAAACACCATATATTTT.

This clonotype has just a few counts. The chain has TRBV2 and TRBJ2-7; no definite D call. Germline V lookup: CDR1 SNHLY, CDR2 FYNNEI. V was cut by 7 bases and J by 1 base, with 8 bases left in between. This CDR3 has 12 amino acids. This CDR3 reads CASTPISYEQYF. The CDR3 DNA sequence: TGTGCCAGCACTCCTATATCCTACGAGCAGTACTTC.

This chain links TRBV10-3 with TRBJ1-2; maybe TRBD1 (6 bases). The germline V gene has CDR1 ENHRY and CDR2 SYGVKD. The CDR3 extends over 15 amino acids. V shed 3 bases and J shed 2 bases, with 13 bases lying between them. CDR3 DNA: TGTGCCATCAGTGATAATGGGCAGGGGAACTATGGCTACACCTTC. It codes for CAISDNGQGNYGYTF.

Turning to this clonotype: Its ends do not fully match the called genes, so a read error is possible. V usage is TRBV20-1 and J usage is TRBJ1-1; weak D call: TRBD1 (5 bases). The CDR3 contains 10 residues. Germline V gene sequence: CDR1 DFQATT, CDR2 SNEGSKA (reference sequence). The CDR3 DNA reads TGCAGTGCTAGGGTGGTTGGAGGGGTTTTT. Its protein is CSARVVGGVF.

The chain links TRBV25-1 to TRBJ2-7; 12 positions agree with TRBD1. V lost 5 bases and J lost 5; bases outside the gene matches: 1. This CDR3 has 13 residues. The V gene's germline CDR1 is MGHDK and CDR2 SYGVNS. In DNA, the CDR3 is TGTGCCAGCAGTTGGGACAGGGGGCACGAGCAGTACTTC. Protein sequence: CASSWDRGHEQYF.

This clonotype has at least ten counts. The chain recombines TRBV4-1 with TRBJ2-7; a possible D gene is TRBD2 (6 bases). CDR1 is MGHRA and CDR2 is YSYEKL in the germline V gene. Trimming removed 3 bases at V and 4 bases at J, with 13 bases between. This CDR3 comprises 14 residues. This CDR3 is CASSQRGTQYEQYF. Here the CDR3 DNA reads TGCGCCAGCAGCCAGCGAGGGACTCAATACGAGCAGTACTTC.

This clonotype has only a few counts. The chain joins TRBV27 to TRBJ2-6, with TRBD1 matching over 7 bases. Per germline, CDR1 MNHEY and CDR2 SMNVEV (reference sequence). The CDR3 totals 16 residues. After removal of 7 bases from V and 0 bases from J, the junction contained 6 bases not matched to a gene. CDR3 region: CASTTGLISGANVLTF. The CDR3 coding sequence is TGTGCCAGCACGACAGGGCTCATCTCTGGGGCCAACGTCCTGACTTTC.

V usage is TRBV11-1 and J usage is TRBJ1-1, with 8 nucleotides matching TRBD1. Germline V gives CDR1 SGHAT, CDR2 FQDESV (reference sequence). J lost 1 base, V lost 3 bases, and 4 bases had no gene match. The CDR3 runs to 15 residues. The CDR3 loop reads CASSFADRANTEAFF. DNA of the CDR3: TGTGCCAGCAGCTTTGCGGACAGGGCGAACACTGAAGCTTTCTTT.

This clonotype was observed many times. The chain uses TRBV7-8 and TRBJ2-7, with TRBD1 matching over 9 bases. CDR1 and CDR2 (germline): SGHVS, FQNEAQ. The CDR3 consists of 12 residues. J was trimmed by 9 bases and V by 4 bases; bases with no gene match: 4. In DNA form, the CDR3 reads TGTGCCAGCAGCTCTGGACAGGGGAGGCAGTACTTC. This sequence encodes CASSSGQGRQYF. The whole variable domain, remainder taken from reference TRBV7-8 and TRBJ2-7, is GAGVSQSPRYKVAKRGQDVALRCDPISGHVSLFWYQQALGQGPEFLTYFQNEAQLDKSGLPSDRFFAERPEGSVSTLKIQRTQQEDSAVYLCASSSGQGRQYFGPGTRLTVT.

The chain uses TRBV3-1 and TRBJ1-2; 10 bases fit TRBD1. The CDR3 is 16 residues long. Per the germline V gene, CDR1 is LGHDT and CDR2 is YNNKEL (reference sequence). V lost 0 bases, J lost 8 bases, and 9 bases stayed unmatched. The CDR3 loop reads CASSQDFGQGGEGYTF. Here the CDR3 DNA reads TGTGCCAGCAGCCAAGACTTCGGACAGGGGGGCGAGGGCTACACCTTC.

This clonotype was seen repeatedly, ten times or more. The CDR3 spells CASSVAQNYEQYF. The CDR3 coding sequence is TGTGCCAGCAGCGTAGCCCAAAACTACGAGCAGTACTTC. The chain combines TRBV9 with TRBJ2-7; no firm D call. V lost 0 bases and J lost 3, with 7 bases in between. The germline V gene encodes CDR1 SGDLS and CDR2 YYNGEE. This CDR3 has 13 amino acids.

V and J are TRBV12-3 or TRBV12-4 and TRBJ2-7; D gene uncertain. V was cut by 6 bases and J by 1 base, with 13 bases left in between. This CDR3 region has 14 residues. CDR3 region: CASSPNQVSYEQYF. CDR3 bases: TGTGCCAGCAGCCCTAACCAGGTTTCCTACGAGCAGTACTTC.

The table lists this clonotype with a few counts. This chain links TRBV20-1 with TRBJ1-2; D is possibly TRBD1 (5 bases). This CDR3 is 15 amino acids long. Germline-derived CDR1 and CDR2 are DFQATT and SNEGSKA (reference sequence). V lost 1 base, J lost 6 bases, and 18 bases lay in between. The CDR3 sequence: CSARVLGLLADGYTF. CDR3 in DNA: TGCAGTGCTAGAGTTTTGGGACTACTAGCCGATGGCTACACCTTC.

This clonotype was found many times. V and J are TRBV19 and TRBJ1-1; a weak D match, TRBD1 (6 bases). CDR3 length equals 14 residues. Trimming stripped 5 bases from V and 6 bases from J, with 16 bases between. Germline V CDR1 and CDR2: LNHDA, SQIVND (reference sequence). This CDR3 is CASSSGHGPSEAFF. In nucleotides, the CDR3 is TGTGCCAGTAGTTCGGGACATGGACCATCTGAAGCTTTCTTT.

Note on this clonotype: Lacking the conserved final phenylalanine or tryptophan, this CDR3 likely reflects a read error. The chain joins TRBV25-1 to TRBJ2-5; D is undetermined. V lost 8 bases to trimming and J lost 7 bases, with 14 bases between them. Per germline, CDR1 MGHDK and CDR2 SYGVNS. CDR3 length: 12 residues. The CDR3 sequence is CASSPSVGTQYL. CDR3 DNA: TGTGCCAGCTCACCTTCCGTTGGGACCCAGTACCTC.

This clonotype was picked up one time. The V and J genes are TRBV3-1 and TRBJ2-5; 10 bases fit TRBD1. CDR3 length: 16 amino acids. CDR1 is LGHDT, CDR2 YNNKEL, per germline (reference sequence). J was trimmed by 5 bases and V by 1 base; bases with no gene match: 7. In nucleotides, the CDR3 is TGTGCCAGCAGCCAAGGGCCGGGGACAGGGGCCGAGACCCAGTACTTC. Its translation: CASSQGPGTGAETQYF.

This clonotype was counted only a few times. The rearrangement uses TRBV30 and TRBJ1-1; D uncertain. The CDR3 extends over 13 amino acids. V lost 3 bases to trimming and J lost 0 bases, with 8 bases between them. Germline V gene sequence: CDR1 GTSNPN, CDR2 SVGIG (reference sequence). The CDR3 is CAWSEEMNTEAFF. The CDR3 region has the DNA TGTGCCTGGAGCGAGGAGATGAACACTGAAGCTTTCTTT.

The V and J genes are TRBV20-1 and TRBJ2-7; 12 bases line up with TRBD1. V was pared by 6 bases and J by 2 bases, with 8 bases of the junction left unmatched. The CDR3 spans 15 residues. Germline CDR1 and CDR2: DFQATT and SNEGSKA (reference sequence). This CDR3 is CSATRDRGLAYEQYF. In nucleotides, the CDR3 is TGCAGTGCAACCCGGGACAGGGGGCTTGCCTACGAGCAGTACTTC.

The genes are TRBV7-9 and TRBJ1-1, with TRBD1 as a possible D gene (5 bases). Germline V gene sequence: CDR1 SEHNR, CDR2 FQNEAQ (reference sequence). V lost 1 base and J lost 1, with 13 bases in between. The CDR3 totals 16 residues. CDR3 residues: CASSLDAGAQNTEAFF. The CDR3 bases are TGTGCCAGCAGCTTAGATGCCGGGGCACAGAACACTGAAGCTTTCTTT.

This chain links TRBV12-3 or TRBV12-4 with TRBJ1-4; D is uncertain. CDR3 size: 15 residues. V dropped 7 bases and J dropped 0 bases, with 12 bases sitting between them. CDR3: CASTGQLSTNEKLFF. The CDR3 coding sequence is TGTGCCAGCACTGGCCAACTGTCAACTAATGAAAAACTGTTTTTT.

Details on this clonotype: A junction boundary mismatches the germline segment, possibly from a read error. The chain employs TRBV28 and TRBJ1-1; D might be TRBD1 (5 bases). There are 12 residues in the CDR3. From germline, CDR1 is MDHEN and CDR2 SYDVKM. The CDR3: CTSSYGGIDPFF. Here the CDR3 DNA reads TGTACCAGCAGTTACGGGGGAATAGATCCTTTCTTT.

This chain uses TRBV7-9 with TRBJ1-2; D possibly corresponds to TRBD1 (5 bases). CDR3 size: 13 residues. Germline CDR1 and CDR2: SEHNR and FQNEAQ (reference sequence). The ends were cut back, 11 bases at V and 3 bases at J, with 16 bases in the middle. The CDR3 protein is CAWSVRGDYGYTF. Written as DNA, the CDR3 is TGTGCCTGGAGTGTGAGAGGGGACTATGGCTACACCTTC.

As for this clonotype: One end of the junction is discordant with germline, which a read error may explain. The chain carries TRBV10-3 and TRBJ2-6; 10 bases map to TRBD1. Germline V gene sequence: CDR1 ENHRY, CDR2 SYGVKD. The CDR3 length is 17 residues. CDR3 bases: TGTGCCAGCAGTCTGACAGGGGGCATATCTGGGGCCAACGTCCTGACTTTC. Its protein product is CASSLTGGISGANVLTF.

This clonotype was found many times. The V call is TRBV7-9, the J call TRBJ1-5, with D perhaps TRBD1 (5 bases). In germline, CDR1 is SEHNR, CDR2 FQNEAQ (reference sequence). V gave up 5 bases and J gave up 6 bases, with 8 bases separating them. This CDR3 region has 12 residues. The CDR3 nucleotides are TGTGCCAGCAGCAATGGGGCTCAGCCCCAGCATTTT. Translation gives CASSNGAQPQHF. Combining the CDR3 with reference TRBV7-9 and TRBJ1-5 gives the whole variable domain DTGVSQNPRHKITKRGQNVTFRCDPISEHNRLYWYRQTLGQGPEFLTYFQNEAQLEKSRLLSDRFSAERPKGSFSTLEIQRTEQGDSAMYLCASSNGAQPQHFGDGTRLSIL.

To note about this clonotype: Just one base apart from a much larger clone, this may be a read error. This chain joins TRBV5-8 and TRBJ2-6, with D possibly TRBD1 on 7 matching bases. The germline V and J ends were trimmed by 5 bases and 6 bases, with 15 bases remaining between them. The germline CDR1 and CDR2 sequences are SGHTS and YDEGEE. CDR3 length: 15 amino acids. This CDR3 is CASRPRGTEANVLTF. The CDR3 bases are TGTGCCAGCAGACCCAGGGGGACTGAGGCCAACGTCCTGACTTTC.

Details on this clonotype: One end of the junction fails to match germline, which may point to a read error. The chain employs TRBV29-1 and TRBJ1-2, with TRBD1 as a possible D gene (5 bases). CDR1 SQVTM and CDR2 ANQGSEA come from the germline V gene. The CDR3 runs 12 residues. This chain's CDR3 is CSMSGQKYGHTF. CDR3 bases: TGCAGCATGAGCGGACAAAAATATGGCCACACCTTC.

This clonotype was found a few times. Germline is not matched at one junction end, which may reflect a read error. V gene TRBV10-3 combines with J gene TRBJ1-5; D might be TRBD1 (5 bases). The CDR3 has 15 amino acids. CDR1 and CDR2 from the germline V gene are ENHRY and SYGVKD. Written as DNA, the CDR3 is TGTGCCAGCAGTGAAATGGGGCAGGGCAATCAGCCCCAGCATTTT. It yields the protein CASSEMGQGNQPQHF.